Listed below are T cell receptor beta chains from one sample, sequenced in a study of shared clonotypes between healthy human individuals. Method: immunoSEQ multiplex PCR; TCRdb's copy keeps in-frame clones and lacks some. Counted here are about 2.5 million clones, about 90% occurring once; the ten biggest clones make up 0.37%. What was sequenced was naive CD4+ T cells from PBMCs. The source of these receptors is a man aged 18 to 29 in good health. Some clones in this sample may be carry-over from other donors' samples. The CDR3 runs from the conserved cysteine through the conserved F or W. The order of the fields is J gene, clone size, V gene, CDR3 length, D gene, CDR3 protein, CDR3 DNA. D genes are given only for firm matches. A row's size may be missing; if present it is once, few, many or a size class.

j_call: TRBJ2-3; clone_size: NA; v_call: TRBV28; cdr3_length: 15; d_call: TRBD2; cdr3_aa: CASTSGTSGGNTQYF; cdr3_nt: TGTGCCAGCACCTCCGGGACTAGCGGAGGGAATACGCAGTATTTT
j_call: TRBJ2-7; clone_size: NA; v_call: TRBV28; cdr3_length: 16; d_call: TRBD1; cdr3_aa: CASSSSLGQGTYEQYF; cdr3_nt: TGTGCCAGCAGTTCAAGCCTGGGACAGGGGACCTACGAGCAGTACTTC
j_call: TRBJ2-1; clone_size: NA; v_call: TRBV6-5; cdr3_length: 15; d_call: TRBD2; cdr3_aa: CASGQGSGRIGEQFF; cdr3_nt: TGTGCCAGCGGACAAGGGAGCGGGAGGATAGGTGAGCAGTTCTTC
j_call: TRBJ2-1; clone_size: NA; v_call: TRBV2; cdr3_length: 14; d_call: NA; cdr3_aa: CASSEASLYNEQFF; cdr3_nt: TGTGCCAGCAGCGAAGCTAGTCTCTACAATGAGCAGTTCTTC
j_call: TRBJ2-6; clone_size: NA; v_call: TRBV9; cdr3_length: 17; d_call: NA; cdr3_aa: CASSVAWGGPGANVLTF; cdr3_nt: TGTGCCAGCAGCGTAGCTTGGGGGGGGCCTGGGGCCAACGTCCTGACTTTC
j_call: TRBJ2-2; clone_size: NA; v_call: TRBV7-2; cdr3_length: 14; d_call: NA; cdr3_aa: CASRVLSNTGELFF; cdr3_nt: TGTGCCAGCAGGGTACTATCGAACACCGGGGAGCTGTTTTTT
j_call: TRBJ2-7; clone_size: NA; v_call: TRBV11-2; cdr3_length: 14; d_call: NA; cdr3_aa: CASSSPHLNYEQYF; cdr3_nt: TGTGCCAGCAGCTCACCCCACCTTAACTACGAGCAGTACTTC
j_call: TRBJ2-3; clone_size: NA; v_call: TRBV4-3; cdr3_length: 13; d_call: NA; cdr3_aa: CASSQEMGDTQYF; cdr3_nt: TGCGCCAGCAGCCAAGAGATGGGTGATACGCAGTATTTT
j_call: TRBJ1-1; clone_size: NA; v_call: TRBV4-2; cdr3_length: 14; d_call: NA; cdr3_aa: CASSQDWAGSEAFF; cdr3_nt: TGTGCCAGCAGCCAAGATTGGGCAGGCAGTGAAGCTTTCTTT
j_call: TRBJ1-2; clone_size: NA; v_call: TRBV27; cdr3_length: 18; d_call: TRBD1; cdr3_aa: CASSFLNPLGGVNYGYTF; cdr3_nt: TGTGCCAGCAGTTTCCTTAACCCCTTAGGGGGCGTCAACTATGGCTACACCTTC
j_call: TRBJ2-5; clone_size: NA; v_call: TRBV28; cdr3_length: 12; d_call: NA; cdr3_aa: CASSSVMGTQYF; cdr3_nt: TGTGCCAGCAGCTCCGTGATGGGGACCCAGTACTTC
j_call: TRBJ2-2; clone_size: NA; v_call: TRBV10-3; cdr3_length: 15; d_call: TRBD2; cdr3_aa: CAIRETSGGTGELFF; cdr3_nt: TGTGCCATCAGGGAGACTAGCGGGGGCACCGGGGAGCTGTTTTTT
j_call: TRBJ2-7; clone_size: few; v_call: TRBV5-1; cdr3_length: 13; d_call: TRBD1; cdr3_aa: CASSWGQSYEQYF; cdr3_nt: TGCGCCAGCAGCTGGGGACAGTCCTACGAGCAGTACTTC
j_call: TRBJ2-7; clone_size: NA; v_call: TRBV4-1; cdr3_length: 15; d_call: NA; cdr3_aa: CASRQILGSTYEQYF; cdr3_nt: TGCGCCAGCAGACAAATCCTAGGGAGCACCTACGAGCAGTACTTC
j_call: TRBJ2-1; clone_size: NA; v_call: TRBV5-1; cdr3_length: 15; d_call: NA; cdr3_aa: CASSLRRDEYNEQFF; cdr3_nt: TGCGCCAGCAGCTTGAGGAGAGACGAATACAATGAGCAGTTCTTC
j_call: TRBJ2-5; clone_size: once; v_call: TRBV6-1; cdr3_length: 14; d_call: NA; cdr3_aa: CASSQQGGGETQYF; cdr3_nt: TGTGCCAGCAGCCAACAGGGTGGGGGGGAGACCCAGTACTTC
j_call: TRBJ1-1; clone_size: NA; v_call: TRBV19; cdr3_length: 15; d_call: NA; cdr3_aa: CASSQTALLNTEAFF; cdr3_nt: TGTGCCAGTAGTCAAACGGCCCTTTTGAACACTGAAGCTTTCTTT
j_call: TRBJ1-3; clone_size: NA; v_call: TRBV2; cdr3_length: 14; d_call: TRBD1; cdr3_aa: CASKGTATRNTIYF; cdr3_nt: TGTGCCAGCAAAGGGACAGCAACAAGAAACACCATATATTTT
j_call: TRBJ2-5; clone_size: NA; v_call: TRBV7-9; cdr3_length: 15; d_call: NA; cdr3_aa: CASSTPEGGIVTQYF; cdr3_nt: TGTGCCAGCAGTACGCCGGAGGGGGGAATTGTGACCCAGTACTTC
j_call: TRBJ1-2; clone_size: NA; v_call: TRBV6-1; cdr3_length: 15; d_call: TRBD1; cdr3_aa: CASSEGGTGLYGYTF; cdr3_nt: TGTGCCAGCAGTGAAGGGGGGACAGGGCTCTATGGCTACACCTTC
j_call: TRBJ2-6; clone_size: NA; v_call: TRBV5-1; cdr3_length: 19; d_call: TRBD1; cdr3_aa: CASSLDPTGQGAGANVLTF; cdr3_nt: TGCGCCAGCAGCTTGGACCCCACCGGGCAGGGGGCTGGGGCCAACGTCCTGACTTTC
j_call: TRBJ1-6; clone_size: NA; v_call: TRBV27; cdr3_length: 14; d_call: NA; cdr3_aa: CASSFSGHNSPLHF; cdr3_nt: TGTGCCAGCAGTTTTTCAGGACATAATTCACCCCTCCACTTT
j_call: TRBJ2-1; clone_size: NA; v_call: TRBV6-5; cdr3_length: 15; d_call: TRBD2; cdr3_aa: CASSLGLAGAGEQFF; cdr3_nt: TGTGCCAGCAGTTTGGGACTAGCGGGAGCGGGGGAGCAGTTCTTC
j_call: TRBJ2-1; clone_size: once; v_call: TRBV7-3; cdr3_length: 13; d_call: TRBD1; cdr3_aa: CASSLGQGYEQFF; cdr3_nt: TGTGCCAGCAGCTTGGGACAGGGCTATGAGCAGTTCTTC
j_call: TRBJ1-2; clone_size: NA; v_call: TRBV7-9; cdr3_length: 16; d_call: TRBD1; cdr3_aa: CASSSTGEAFNYGYTF; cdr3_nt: TGTGCCAGCAGCTCGACAGGGGAGGCTTTTAACTATGGCTACACCTTC
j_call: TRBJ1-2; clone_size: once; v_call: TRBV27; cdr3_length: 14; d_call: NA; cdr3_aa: CASSLSQGHYGYTF; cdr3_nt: TGTGCCAGCAGTTTATCGCAGGGCCACTATGGCTACACCTTC
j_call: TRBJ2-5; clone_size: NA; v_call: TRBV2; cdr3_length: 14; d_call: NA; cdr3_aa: CASLLQGGVETQYF; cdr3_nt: TGTGCCAGCTTACTACAGGGAGGAGTCGAGACCCAGTACTTC
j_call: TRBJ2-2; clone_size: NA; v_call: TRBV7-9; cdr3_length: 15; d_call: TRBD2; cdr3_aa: CASTRAGVHTGELFF; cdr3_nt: TGTGCCAGCACCCGAGCGGGAGTTCACACCGGGGAGCTGTTTTTT
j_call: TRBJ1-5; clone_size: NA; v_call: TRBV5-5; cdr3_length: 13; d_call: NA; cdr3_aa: CASSLTTNQPQHF; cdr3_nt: TGTGCCAGCAGCTTGACGACCAATCAGCCCCAGCATTTT
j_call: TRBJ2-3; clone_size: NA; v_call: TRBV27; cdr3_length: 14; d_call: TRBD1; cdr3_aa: CASRRGGNADTQYF; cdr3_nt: TGTGCCAGCAGGAGAGGGGGCAATGCAGATACGCAGTATTTT
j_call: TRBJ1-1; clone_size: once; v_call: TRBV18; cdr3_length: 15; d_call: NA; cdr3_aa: CASSPDSGRNTEAFF; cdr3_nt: TGTGCCAGCTCACCGGACAGCGGTCGGAACACTGAAGCTTTCTTT